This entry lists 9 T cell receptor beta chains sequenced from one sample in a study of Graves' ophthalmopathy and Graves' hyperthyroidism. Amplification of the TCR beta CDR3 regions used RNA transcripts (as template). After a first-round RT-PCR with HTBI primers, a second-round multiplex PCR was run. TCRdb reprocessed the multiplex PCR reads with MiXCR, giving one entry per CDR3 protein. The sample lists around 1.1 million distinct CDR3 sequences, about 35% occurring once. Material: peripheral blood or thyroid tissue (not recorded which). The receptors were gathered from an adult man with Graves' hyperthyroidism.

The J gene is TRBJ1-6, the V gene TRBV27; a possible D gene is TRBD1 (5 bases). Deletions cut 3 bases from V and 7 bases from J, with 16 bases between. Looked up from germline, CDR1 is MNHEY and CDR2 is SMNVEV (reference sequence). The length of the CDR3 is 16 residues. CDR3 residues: CASSFGAPGRNSPLHF. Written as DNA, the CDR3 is TGTGCCAGCAGTTTTGGCGCCCCAGGGAGGAATTCACCCCTCCACTTT.

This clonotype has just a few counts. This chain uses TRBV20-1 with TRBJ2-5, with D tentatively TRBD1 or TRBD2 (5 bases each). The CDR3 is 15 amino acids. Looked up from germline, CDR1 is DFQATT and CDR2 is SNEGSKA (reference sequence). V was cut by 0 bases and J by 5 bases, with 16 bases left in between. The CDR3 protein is CSARDPRDQSETQYF. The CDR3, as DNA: TGCAGTGCTAGAGATCCACGGGACCAATCGGAGACCCAGTACTTC.

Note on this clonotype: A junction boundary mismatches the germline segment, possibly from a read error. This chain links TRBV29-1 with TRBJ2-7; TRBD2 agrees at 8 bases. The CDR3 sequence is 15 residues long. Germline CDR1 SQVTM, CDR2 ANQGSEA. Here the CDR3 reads CSVVGLAVDSYEQYF. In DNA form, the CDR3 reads TGCAGCGTTGTAGGACTAGCAGTAGACTCCTACGAACAGTACTTC.

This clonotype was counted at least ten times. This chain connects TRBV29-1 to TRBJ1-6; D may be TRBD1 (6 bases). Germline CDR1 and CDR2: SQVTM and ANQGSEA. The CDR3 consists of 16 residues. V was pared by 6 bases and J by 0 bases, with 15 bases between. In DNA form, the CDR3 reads TGCAGCGTCAGACTAACAGGGAGCTCCTATAATTCACCCCTCCACTTT. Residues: CSVRLTGSSYNSPLHF.

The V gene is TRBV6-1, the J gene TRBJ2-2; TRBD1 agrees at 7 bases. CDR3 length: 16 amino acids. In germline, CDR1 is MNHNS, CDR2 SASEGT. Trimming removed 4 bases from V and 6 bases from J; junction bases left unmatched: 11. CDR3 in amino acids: CASSGFPRDRSGELFF. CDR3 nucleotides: TGTGCCAGCAGTGGCTTCCCCCGGGACAGATCCGGGGAGCTGTTTTTT.

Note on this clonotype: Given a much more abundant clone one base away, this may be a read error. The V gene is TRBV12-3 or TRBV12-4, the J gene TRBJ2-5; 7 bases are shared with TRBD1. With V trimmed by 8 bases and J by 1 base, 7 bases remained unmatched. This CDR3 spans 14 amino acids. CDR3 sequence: CASGSTGPQETQYF. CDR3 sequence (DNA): TGTGCCAGCGGTTCGACAGGGCCCCAAGAGACCCAGTACTTC.

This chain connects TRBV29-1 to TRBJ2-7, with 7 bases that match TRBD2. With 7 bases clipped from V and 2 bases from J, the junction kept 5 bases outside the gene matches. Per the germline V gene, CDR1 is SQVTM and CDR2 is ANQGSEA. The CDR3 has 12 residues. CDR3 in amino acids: CSGGGTAYEQYF. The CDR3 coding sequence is TGCAGCGGGGGGGGGACCGCCTACGAGCAGTACTTC.

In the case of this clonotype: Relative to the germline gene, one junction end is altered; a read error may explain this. CDR3 sequence (DNA): TGCGCCAGCAGCCAAGCAGGGGGCGAGGGAGATACGCAGTATTTT. Amino acid sequence: CASSQAGGEGDTQYF. The V gene is TRBV7-2, the J gene TRBJ2-3; 8 nucleotides align to TRBD1. Germline CDR1 SGHTA, CDR2 FQGNSA. The CDR3 totals 15 residues.

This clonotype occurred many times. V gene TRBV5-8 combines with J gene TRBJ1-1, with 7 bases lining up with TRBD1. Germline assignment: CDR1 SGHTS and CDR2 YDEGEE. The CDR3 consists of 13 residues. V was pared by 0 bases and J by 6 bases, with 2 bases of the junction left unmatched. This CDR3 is CASSLAGQPEAFF. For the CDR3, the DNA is TGTGCCAGCAGCTTGGCGGGACAGCCTGAAGCTTTCTTT. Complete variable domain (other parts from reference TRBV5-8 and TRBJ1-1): EAGVTQSPTHLIKTRGQQATLRCSPISGHTSVYWYQQALGLGLQFLLWYDEGEERNRGNFPPRFSGRQFPNYSSELNVNALELEDSALYLCASSLAGQPEAFFGQGTRLTVV.